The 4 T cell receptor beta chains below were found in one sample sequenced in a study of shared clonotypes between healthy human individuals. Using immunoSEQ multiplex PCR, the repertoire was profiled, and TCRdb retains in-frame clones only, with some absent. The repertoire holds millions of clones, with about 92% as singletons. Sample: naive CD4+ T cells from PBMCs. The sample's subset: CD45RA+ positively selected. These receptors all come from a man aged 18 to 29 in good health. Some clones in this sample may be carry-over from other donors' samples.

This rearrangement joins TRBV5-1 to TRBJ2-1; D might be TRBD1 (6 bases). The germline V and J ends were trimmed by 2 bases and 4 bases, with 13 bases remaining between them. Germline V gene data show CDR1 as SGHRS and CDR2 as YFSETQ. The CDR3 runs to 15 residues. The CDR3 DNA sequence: TGCGCCAGCAGCTTCCGGGACACGACATACAATGAGCAGTTCTTC. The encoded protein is CASSFRDTTYNEQFF. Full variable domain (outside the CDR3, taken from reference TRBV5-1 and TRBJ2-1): KAGVTQTPRYLIKTRGQQVTLSCSPISGHRSVSWYQQTPGQGLQFLFEYFSETQRNKGNFPGRFSGRQFSNSRSEMNVSTLELGDSALYLCASSFRDTTYNEQFFGPGTRLTVL.

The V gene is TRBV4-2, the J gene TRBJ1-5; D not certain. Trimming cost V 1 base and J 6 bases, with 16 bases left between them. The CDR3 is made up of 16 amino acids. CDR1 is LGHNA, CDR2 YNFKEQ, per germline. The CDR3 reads CASSQAGPIPPQPQHF. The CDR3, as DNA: TGTGCCAGCAGCCAAGCCGGGCCCATCCCACCTCAGCCCCAGCATTTT.

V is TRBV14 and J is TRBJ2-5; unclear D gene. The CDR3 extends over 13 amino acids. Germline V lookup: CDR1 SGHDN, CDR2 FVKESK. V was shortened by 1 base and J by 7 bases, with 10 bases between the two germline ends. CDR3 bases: TGTGCCAGCAGCCAAGTTATGGGGATGACCCAGTACTTC. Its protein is CASSQVMGMTQYF.

In DNA, the CDR3 is TGTGCCACCTCTGTTGGGGAAAAACTGTTTTTT. Translated, it gives CATSVGEKLFF. The rearrangement joins TRBV28 to TRBJ1-4; D is ambiguous. Trimming took 10 bases from V and 8 from J, leaving 11 bases between them. The CDR3 runs 11 residues. CDR1 is MDHEN, CDR2 SYDVKM, per germline.